The present entry profiles one TCR beta chain with its context. The target of this receptor is not known. It has no much larger one-base neighbor in the sample; base qualities were not kept. CDR1 and CDR2, looked up from the germline V gene (reference sequence), are SEHNR and FQNEAQ. Trimming removed 5 bases from V and 3 bases from J; the gene matches leave 16 bases unexplained. The CDR3, from cysteine to phenylalanine, totals 18 residues. CDR3 DNA only is kept here, 54 bases in frame from base 1. This entry belongs to a study of blood T cell repertoires in COVID-19 (dated by TCRdb to the early 2020s). For the study in its entirety: Collaborator samples came from the United States, Italy and Spain and covered acute and convalescent phases of COVID-19. The repertoires were released in a freely available public database intended as a resource for research on the immune response to SARS-CoV-2. Where available, HLA class I and class II types were obtained from metadata supplied by the sample provider rather than from assay-based typing. The prospective study material was composed of cDNA or gDNA derived from T cells, B-cell-depleted T cells, or PBMCs. The sample metadata nearly always contained a de-identified subject ID, COVID-19 status, age in years and sex. Subjects who had been exposed to COVID-19, were actively infected with it, or had recovered from it provided the deeply sampled blood TCRbeta repertoires that made up the dataset. Samples were obtained from the ongoing ImmuneRACE study (first 160 participants) and from 1,254 subjects provided by 6 global collaborators.

TCRbeta CDR3 regions were amplified from genomic DNA using the immunoSEQ Assay, a bias-controlled multiplex PCR. The original pipeline was this. Nucleated cell counts per sample were estimated from amplification of reference gene primers within the assay. To quantify the absolute abundance of each unique TCRbeta CDR3 rearrangement, sequence reads were collapsed and filtered. Productive Simpson clonality was computed per sample as the square root of Simpson's diversity index over productive rearrangements. As stored in TCRdb, this immuneACCESS dataset retains in-frame rearrangements with V and J assigned. A fraction of the clones does not appear; measured against another copy, unresolved V genes explain less than half of the discrepancy, and the remainder lacks a known reason. For V, J and clone size, that table is used; D and trimming come from the DNA. The sample records some 200,000 clones, more than 80% of which are singletons. Around 1.3% of the sample is taken by the ten largest.

Study-level results and caveats: How much clinical and demographic metadata was included differed by source and by participant, and the metadata was provided uncurated.

In Seattle, one collaborating source enrolled patients while the infection was active and tracked those patients longitudinally over the course of disease. The collaborating institutions used their own protocols to collect whole blood in K2EDTA tubes. For TCRbeta analysis, collaborators shipped samples in one of three forms: frozen whole blood, isolated PBMCs, or DNA extracted from either of those sample types. This clonotype was obtained from a woman aged 30 to 39 with COVID-19, enrolled during active disease. The chain is assembled from TRBV7-9 and TRBJ2-1; TRBD2 fits 7 bases in the junction. The sample comprised peripheral blood. The CDR3: CASSRPRSSGLGYNEQFF. The bases read TGTGCCAGCAGCCGCCCCAGAAGTAGCGGACTAGGCTACAATGAGCAGTTCTTC. With the rest looked up from the reference TRBV7-9 and TRBJ2-1 genes rather than sequenced, the full variable domain is DTGVSQNPRHKITKRGQNVTFRCDPISEHNRLYWYRQTLGQGPEFLTYFQNEAQLEKSRLLSDRFSAERPKGSFSTLEIQRTEQGDSAMYLCASSRPRSSGLGYNEQFFGPGTRLTVL.